The rows below give T cell receptor beta chains drawn from one sample of a study of blood T cells in healthy people across ages. MiXCR, run by TCRdb on the 5' RACE reads, gives a single entry per CDR3 protein. The sample records 1.5 million to 2 million distinct CDR3 sequences, 39% being singletons. The sample comprised blood. The receptors stem from a human donor in good health. Each CDR3 is given with its conserved first and last residue. D genes are given only for firm matches. The size entry is marked missing in some rows and otherwise reads once, few, many or a size class.

cdr3_nt cdr3_aa clone_size d_call cdr3_length j_call v_call
TGTGCCAGCAATCAGGGACAGGGTTGGAATGAGCAGTTCTTC CASNQGQGWNEQFF few TRBD1 14 TRBJ2-1 TRBV7-2
TGCAGCGCCCCAGAGGGGGGTCATGAGCAGTTCTTC CSAPEGGHEQFF - - 12 TRBJ2-1 TRBV29-1
TGTGCCAGCAGCGTTCCGACAGGGAGCTCCTACGAGCAGTACTTC CASSVPTGSSYEQYF - TRBD1 15 TRBJ2-7 TRBV9
TGTGCCAGCAGCTGGGACAGGGGGCTCTACAATGAGCAGTTCTTC CASSWDRGLYNEQFF - TRBD1 15 TRBJ2-1 TRBV7-8
TGCAGTGCTAGAGGGGACACTGAAGCTTTCTTT CSARGDTEAFF - - 11 TRBJ1-1 TRBV20-1
TGTACCAGTAGCGACAGGGGAAACACCATATATTTT CTSSDRGNTIYF - - 12 TRBJ1-3 TRBV6-6
TGTGCCATCAGTGGGGCGGGCTCTGGGGCCAACGTCCTGACTTTC CAISGAGSGANVLTF - - 15 TRBJ2-6 TRBV10-3
TGTGCCAGCAGTTCGACAGGGGGAAAAGATACGCAGTATTTT CASSSTGGKDTQYF - TRBD1 14 TRBJ2-3 TRBV6-6
TGCAGCGTGCGACTAGCGGGGGGGCCTCTGGAGCTGTTTTTT CSVRLAGGPLELFF - TRBD2 14 TRBJ2-2 TRBV29-1
TGTGCCATCAGTGAGTCGATGGCGGGGGCTTTGGATACCCAGTACTTC CAISESMAGALDTQYF - - 16 TRBJ2-5 TRBV10-3
TGCAGCGTGCGGGGCTCCCTTCACGCCCCTGGGGCCAACGTCCTGACTTTC CSVRGSLHAPGANVLTF many - 17 TRBJ2-6 TRBV29-1
TGTGCCGACAGCTTAAGATCTGGGGCAGGCTACACCTTC CADSLRSGAGYTF - - 13 TRBJ1-2 TRBV7-2
TGTGCCAACAGCTCGACAGGCTATGGCTACACCTTC CANSSTGYGYTF - - 12 TRBJ1-2 TRBV5-5
TGTGCCAGCAGCTTAGCGGGACAGGGGGGTACGGAGACCCAGTACTTC CASSLAGQGGTETQYF few TRBD1 16 TRBJ2-5 TRBV7-2
TGCGCCAGCAGCCAAGATCTGTGGGGTGGGAAGTTCTTC CASSQDLWGGKFF few - 13 TRBJ2-1 TRBV4-1
TGTGCCAGCAGTTACGGAGACTACGGGACCGATTCACCCCTCCACTTT CASSYGDYGTDSPLHF - - 16 TRBJ1-6 TRBV6-6
TGTGCCAGCAGTGAATGGGGGCAATATGGCTCCTACAATGAGCAGTTCTTC CASSEWGQYGSYNEQFF few - 17 TRBJ2-1 TRBV2
TGTGCCAGCAGCTTATTACCTTCGCGAGGAGATACGCAGTATTTT CASSLLPSRGDTQYF few - 15 TRBJ2-3 TRBV7-2
TGTGCCAGCAGTGAGCAGTACTATGGCTACACCTTC CASSEQYYGYTF - - 12 TRBJ1-2 TRBV25-1
TGTGCCACCAGCAGAGTCGCACTAGGAATTGAGCAGTTCTTC CATSRVALGIEQFF - - 14 TRBJ2-1 TRBV15
TGTGCCAGCAGCTTAGATTATGGGACAGCTAGCGAGCAGTTCTTC CASSLDYGTASEQFF - TRBD1 15 TRBJ2-1 TRBV7-2
TGTGCCAGCAGCTTGTCGGCAGGGGGCAACACTGAAGCTTTCTTT CASSLSAGGNTEAFF - TRBD1 15 TRBJ1-1 TRBV5-6
TGTGCCAGCAGTTTGCGAGGATTTAGCTCCTATAATTCACCCCTCCACTTT CASSLRGFSSYNSPLHF - - 17 TRBJ1-6 TRBV28
TGCGCCAGCAGCAGAAACAGGGGGAAAGAGACCCAGTACTTC CASSRNRGKETQYF - TRBD1 14 TRBJ2-5 TRBV3-1
TGCGCCAGCAGGCTAGCTTTCGGCTCAGATACGCAGTATTTT CASRLAFGSDTQYF few - 14 TRBJ2-3 TRBV4-1
TGTGCCACAACTCCGGGACAGGAGAACACTGAAGCTTTCTTT CATTPGQENTEAFF - TRBD1 14 TRBJ1-1 TRBV10-3
TGTGCCAGCAGTTTAGGCCTAACCACAGGGTTTAGCAATCAGCCCCAGCATTTT CASSLGLTTGFSNQPQHF few - 18 TRBJ1-5 TRBV12-3/TRBV12-4
TGTGCCAGCAGTGGGTCGGGGACAGGGACTCTTAGTGCCCCGTTGGAATATGGCTACACCTTC CASSGSGTGTLSAPLEYGYTF - TRBD1 21 TRBJ1-2 TRBV28
TGCAGCGTTGAAGCTGGACGGACCTCTGGGGCCAACGTCCTGACTTTC CSVEAGRTSGANVLTF many - 16 TRBJ2-6 TRBV29-1
TGCAGTGGAGGACTAGCGGGGGGGTCCTCGGAGACCCAGTACTTC CSGGLAGGSSETQYF few TRBD2 15 TRBJ2-5 TRBV20-1
TGTGCCAGCAGTTCCATGAGGGATGCAGGGCATTCCTACGAGCAGTACTTC CASSSMRDAGHSYEQYF - - 17 TRBJ2-7 TRBV6-5
TGCAGTGCTGGTAGAGAGACGGCTAGTCAAGAGACCCAGTACTTC CSAGRETASQETQYF few - 15 TRBJ2-5 TRBV20-1
TGTGCCAGCCACCCGCCTCCGGTGGGGGGAGAGACCCAGTACTTC CASHPPPVGGETQYF - - 15 TRBJ2-5 TRBV6-2/TRBV6-3
TGCAGTGCTAGTTTCCATTCCTACGAGCAGTACTTC CSASFHSYEQYF few - 12 TRBJ2-7 TRBV20-1
TGTGCCAGCAGCTTAGCTGAGGACTATGAGCAGTTCTTC CASSLAEDYEQFF few - 13 TRBJ2-1 TRBV7-6
TGTGCCAGCAGTTACGGTGGGGTGGAGATAGAATATGGCCACACCTTC CASSYGGVEIEYGHTF - - 16 TRBJ1-2 TRBV6-5
TGCGCCAGTCACCGGGACAGCAGAGTTGGCACAGATACGCAGTATTTT CASHRDSRVGTDTQYF - TRBD1 16 TRBJ2-3 TRBV5-1
TGTGCCAGCAGACCCGATACTATATCGCAGCCCCAGCATTTT CASRPDTISQPQHF - - 14 TRBJ1-5 TRBV4-2
TGTGCCAGCAGCTCCTATTACACCGGGGAGCTGTTTTTT CASSSYYTGELFF - - 13 TRBJ2-2 TRBV7-3
TGCAGTGCTGAAGCGCCCCAAGGACAGGGATCCCCCGATACGCAGTATTTT CSAEAPQGQGSPDTQYF - TRBD1 17 TRBJ2-3 TRBV20-1
TGTGCCAGCAGCTCAATCCTAGGACGGAGTAATTATGGCTACACCTTC CASSSILGRSNYGYTF - - 16 TRBJ1-2 TRBV5-6
TGTGCCAGCAGCCAAGATCTCTCCAGATACGCCACAGATACGCAGTATTTT CASSQDLSRYATDTQYF - - 17 TRBJ2-3 TRBV4-2
TGTGCCAGCAGTTCCCGGGACAGGAATTCACCCCTCCACTTT CASSSRDRNSPLHF few TRBD1 14 TRBJ1-6 TRBV6-5
TGCGCCAGCAGCCCTTCAGGGGGCGGTGGCTACACCTTC CASSPSGGGGYTF many TRBD1 13 TRBJ1-2 TRBV4-3
TGCAGCGTTGAAAGTAGGACTAGACCCCACCCAGATACGCAGTATTTT CSVESRTRPHPDTQYF - TRBD2 16 TRBJ2-3 TRBV29-1
TGTGCGGCTACTGGCAGAGGGAACTACGAGCAGTACTTC CAATGRGNYEQYF few - 13 TRBJ2-7 TRBV6-1
TGTGCCACCAGTGATTCGGGACAGACTCCCTACGAGCAGGACTTC CATSDSGQTPYEQDF - TRBD1 15 TRBJ2-1 TRBV24-1
TGTGCCAGCAGCTTAGTATGGGGGGGAGGGTACAATGAGCAGTTCTTC CASSLVWGGGYNEQFF - TRBD2 16 TRBJ2-1 TRBV7-2
TGTGCCACCAGCAGAGTCGGAACAGTAAATGAAAAACTGTTTTTT CATSRVGTVNEKLFF - - 15 TRBJ1-4 TRBV15
TGTGCCAGCAGTTGTACTAGCGGGGTCCGGACCCAGTACTTC CASSCTSGVRTQYF - TRBD2 14 TRBJ2-5 TRBV28
TGTGCCAGCAGCTTGGGCTCCGTGGGGGGCCCGAATTCACCCCTCCACTTT CASSLGSVGGPNSPLHF - - 17 TRBJ1-6 TRBV5-6
TGCAGCGTGGTCGACTCCGGGGCCCCCTTGGAGACCCAGTACTTC CSVVDSGAPLETQYF few - 15 TRBJ2-5 TRBV29-1
TGCAGCGTTGAGAACATCAGGGAACGGACTAGCGGGGGGAAAAGCTCCTACAATGAGCAGTACTTC CSVENIRERTSGGKSSYNEQYF - TRBD2 22 TRBJ2-7 TRBV29-1
TGTGCCAGCAGTTCCCCCCTTGGACAGGGGGTGAACTATGGCTACACCTTC CASSSPLGQGVNYGYTF few TRBD1 17 TRBJ1-2 TRBV28